This TCR beta chain was profiled in a study of blood T cell repertoires in COVID-19. Study information: PBMCs, B-cell-depleted T cells, or T cells provided the cDNA or gDNA that made up the material.

Repertoires were generated with immunoSEQ multiplex PCR, while TCRdb's copy carries only in-frame clones and drops some. The sample contains around 370,000 clones, roughly 91% of which appear only once. The germline gives CDR1 SEHNR, CDR2 FQNEAQ (reference sequence). The CDR3 has 11 residues. The V end was cut by 4 bases, the J end by 10 bases, with 7 bases between. Enrolled through a virtual design, the participants were between about 18 and 100 years of age and came from about two dozen US areas. Participants were placed into cohorts based on the clinical history they reported. This chain connects TRBV7-9 to TRBJ1-4, with D possibly being TRBD1 (5 bases). The receptor's source is a woman aged 18-30 years who had recovered from COVID-19. The sample was PBMCs or T cells enriched from blood (not recorded which). Here the CDR3 DNA reads TGTGCCAGCAGCTCGGGGGGAAAACTGTTTTTT. Its protein product is CASSSGGKLFF.